This TCR beta chain originates from a study of graft-versus-host responses after intestinal transplantation. Comment on this clone: The target antigen is unknown.

Germline V gene lookup returns CDR1 SGHVS and CDR2 FNYEAQ. The CDR3 runs 15 residues. Between the trimmed V and J ends, which lost 3 bases and 4 bases, there was a span of 15 bases. Measured with immunoSEQ multiplex PCR; TCRdb has only the in-frame clones, and not every one. The repertoire includes more than 80,000 clones, roughly nine tenths of them detected once, and under 0.4% sits in the top ten. The chain combines TRBV7-6 with TRBJ2-5, with D possibly being TRBD2 (5 bases). This specimen was unstimulated CD4+ T cells sorted from spleen or lymph node cells, taken before intestinal transplant. This clonotype originated in a human donor who received an intestinal transplant. The CDR3, as DNA: TGTGCCAGCAGCTTGGGTCCGGGAATGCGAGAGACCCAGTACTTC. Translating gives CASSLGPGMRETQYF.